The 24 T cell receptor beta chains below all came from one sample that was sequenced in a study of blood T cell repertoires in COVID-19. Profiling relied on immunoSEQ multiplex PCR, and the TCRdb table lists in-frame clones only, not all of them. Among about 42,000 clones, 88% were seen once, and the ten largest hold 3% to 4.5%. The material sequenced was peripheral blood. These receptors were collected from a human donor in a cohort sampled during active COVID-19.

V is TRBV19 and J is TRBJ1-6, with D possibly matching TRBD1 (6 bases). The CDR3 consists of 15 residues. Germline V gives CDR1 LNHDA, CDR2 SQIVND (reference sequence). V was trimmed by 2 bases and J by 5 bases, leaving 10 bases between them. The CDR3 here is CASSIQGWNNSPLHF. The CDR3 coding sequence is TGTGCCAGTAGTATACAGGGGTGGAATAATTCACCCCTCCACTTT.

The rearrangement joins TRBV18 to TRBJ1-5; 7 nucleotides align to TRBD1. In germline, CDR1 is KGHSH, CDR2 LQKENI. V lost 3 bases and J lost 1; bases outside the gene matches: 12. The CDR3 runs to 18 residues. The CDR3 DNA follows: TGTGCCAGCTCACCGCGACCCCACAGGGGTGGGAGCAATCAGCCCCAGCATTTT. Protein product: CASSPRPHRGGSNQPQHF. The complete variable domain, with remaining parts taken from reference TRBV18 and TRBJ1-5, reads NAGVMQNPRHLVRRRGQEARLRCSPMKGHSHVYWYRQLPEEGLKFMVYLQKENIIDESGMPKERFSAEFPKEGPSILRIQQVVRGDSAAYFCASSPRPHRGGSNQPQHFGDGTRLSIL.

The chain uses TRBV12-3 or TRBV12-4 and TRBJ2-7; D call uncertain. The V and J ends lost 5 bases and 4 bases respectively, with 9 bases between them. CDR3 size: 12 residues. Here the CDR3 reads CASSRSPYEQYF. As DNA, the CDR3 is TGTGCCAGCAGTCGGTCCCCGTACGAGCAGTACTTC.

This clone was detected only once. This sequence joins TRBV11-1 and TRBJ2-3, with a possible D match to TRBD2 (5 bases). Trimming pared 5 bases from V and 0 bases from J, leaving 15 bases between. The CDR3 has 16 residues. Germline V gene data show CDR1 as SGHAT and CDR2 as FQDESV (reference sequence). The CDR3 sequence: CASSPNSGVSTDTQYF. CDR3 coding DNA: TGTGCCAGCAGCCCTAACAGCGGTGTTAGCACAGATACGCAGTATTTT.

CDR3 loop: CAWSVKAGGYGYTF. The DNA of the CDR3 is TGTGCCTGGAGTGTAAAGGCAGGGGGCTATGGCTACACCTTC. The V and J genes are TRBV30 and TRBJ1-2; 7 bases are shared with TRBD1. Germline loops: CDR1 GTSNPN, CDR2 SVGIG (reference sequence). Trimming took 0 bases from V and 4 from J; bases not matched to a gene: 5. CDR3 length: 14 residues.

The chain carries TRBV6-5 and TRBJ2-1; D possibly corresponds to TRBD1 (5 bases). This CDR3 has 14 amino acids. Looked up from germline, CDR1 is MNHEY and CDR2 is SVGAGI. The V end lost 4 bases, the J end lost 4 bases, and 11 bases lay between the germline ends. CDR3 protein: CASSFLSGYNEQFF. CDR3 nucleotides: TGTGCCAGCAGTTTCCTATCAGGGTACAATGAGCAGTTCTTC.

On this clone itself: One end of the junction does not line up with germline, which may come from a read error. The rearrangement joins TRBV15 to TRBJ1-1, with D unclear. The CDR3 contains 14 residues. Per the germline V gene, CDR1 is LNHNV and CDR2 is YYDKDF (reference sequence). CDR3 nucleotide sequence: TGTGCCACCAGCAGAGGACCGGCGGGGTCTGAGGCTTTCTTT. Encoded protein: CATSRGPAGSEAFF.

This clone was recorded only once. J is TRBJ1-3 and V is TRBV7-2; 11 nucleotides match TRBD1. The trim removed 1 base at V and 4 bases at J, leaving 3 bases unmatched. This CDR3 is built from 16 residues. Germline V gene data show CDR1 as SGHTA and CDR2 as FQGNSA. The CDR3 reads CASSLVGQGVGNTIYF. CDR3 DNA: TGTGCCAGCAGCTTAGTGGGACAGGGGGTGGGAAACACCATATATTTT. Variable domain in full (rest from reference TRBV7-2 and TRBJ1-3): GAGVSQSPSNKVTEKGKDVELRCDPISGHTALYWYRQSLGQGLEFLIYFQGNSAPDKSGLPSDRFSAERTGGSVSTLTIQRTQQEDSAVYLCASSLVGQGVGNTIYFGEGSWLTVV.

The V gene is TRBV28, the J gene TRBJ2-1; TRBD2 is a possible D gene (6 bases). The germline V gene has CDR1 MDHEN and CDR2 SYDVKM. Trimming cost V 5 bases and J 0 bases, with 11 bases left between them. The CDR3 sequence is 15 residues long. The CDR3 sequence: CASSPGGSSYNEQFF. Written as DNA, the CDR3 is TGTGCCAGCAGTCCTGGGGGGAGCTCCTACAATGAGCAGTTCTTC.

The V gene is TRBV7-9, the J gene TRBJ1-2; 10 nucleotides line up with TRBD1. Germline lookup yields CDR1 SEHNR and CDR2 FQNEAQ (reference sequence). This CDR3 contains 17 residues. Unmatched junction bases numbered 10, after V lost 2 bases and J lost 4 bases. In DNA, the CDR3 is TGTGCCAGCAGCTTATCGGCGACAGGGGGCGGTAGCTATGGCTACACCTTC. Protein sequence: CASSLSATGGGSYGYTF.

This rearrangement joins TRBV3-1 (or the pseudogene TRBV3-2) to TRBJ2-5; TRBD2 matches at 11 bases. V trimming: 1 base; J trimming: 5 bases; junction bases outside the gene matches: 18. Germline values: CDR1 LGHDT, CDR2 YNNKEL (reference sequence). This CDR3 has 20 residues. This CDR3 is CASSQVYSAEGTSGSETQYF. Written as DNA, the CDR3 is TGTGCCAGCAGCCAAGTTTATTCCGCGGAGGGCACTAGCGGGAGCGAGACCCAGTACTTC.

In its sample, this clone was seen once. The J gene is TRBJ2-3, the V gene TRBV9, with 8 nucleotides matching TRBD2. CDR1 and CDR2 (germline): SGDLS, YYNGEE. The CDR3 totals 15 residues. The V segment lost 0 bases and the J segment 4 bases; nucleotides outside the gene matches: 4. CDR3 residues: CASSVESGSSDTQYF. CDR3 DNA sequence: TGTGCCAGCAGCGTAGAGAGCGGGAGTTCAGATACGCAGTATTTT.

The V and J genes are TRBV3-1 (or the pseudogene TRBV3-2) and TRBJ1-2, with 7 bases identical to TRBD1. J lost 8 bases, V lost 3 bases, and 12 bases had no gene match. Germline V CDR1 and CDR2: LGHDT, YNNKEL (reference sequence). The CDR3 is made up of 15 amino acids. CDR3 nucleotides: TGTGCCAGCAGCCATCAGGACAGGCACAGCCGGGGCTACACCTTC. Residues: CASSHQDRHSRGYTF.

CDR3 residues: CASSPTGQSNTEAFF. The CDR3 DNA is TGTGCCAGCAGTCCCACGGGACAGAGTAACACTGAAGCTTTCTTT. The chain uses TRBV6-5 and TRBJ1-1, with TRBD1 matching 7 bases. V trimming: 5 bases; J trimming: 2 bases; junction bases outside the gene matches: 8. The CDR3 is 15 amino acids. Germline V CDR1 and CDR2: MNHEY, SVGAGI.

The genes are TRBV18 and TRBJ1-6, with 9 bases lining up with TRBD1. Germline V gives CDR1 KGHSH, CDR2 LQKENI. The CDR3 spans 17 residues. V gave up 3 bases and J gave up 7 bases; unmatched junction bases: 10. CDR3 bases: TGTGCCAGCTCACCCAATAGTTGGACAGGGGACAATTCACCCCTCCACTTT. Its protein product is CASSPNSWTGDNSPLHF.

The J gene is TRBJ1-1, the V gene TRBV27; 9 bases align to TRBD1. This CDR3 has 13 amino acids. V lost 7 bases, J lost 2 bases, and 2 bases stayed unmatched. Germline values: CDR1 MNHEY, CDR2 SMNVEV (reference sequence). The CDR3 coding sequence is TGTGCCAGCAACAGGGGGCACAACACTGAAGCTTTCTTT. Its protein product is CASNRGHNTEAFF.

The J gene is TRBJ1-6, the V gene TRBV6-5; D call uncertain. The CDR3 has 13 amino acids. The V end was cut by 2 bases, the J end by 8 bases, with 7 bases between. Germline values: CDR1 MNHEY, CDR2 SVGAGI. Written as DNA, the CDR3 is TGTGCCAGCAGTTACGTTGGCCATTCACCCCTCCACTTT. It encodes CASSYVGHSPLHF.

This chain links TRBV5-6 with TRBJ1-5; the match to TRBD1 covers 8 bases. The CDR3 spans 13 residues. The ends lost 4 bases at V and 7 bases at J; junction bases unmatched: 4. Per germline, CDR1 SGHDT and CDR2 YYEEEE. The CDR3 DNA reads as TGTGCCAGCAGCACAGGGGGAAGGCAGCCCCAGCATTTT. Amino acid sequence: CASSTGGRQPQHF.

The CDR3 sequence is CASSQEERGPSYEQYF. The CDR3 DNA follows: TGTGCCAGCAGCCAAGAAGAGAGAGGGCCTAGTTACGAGCAGTACTTC. The chain combines TRBV4-2 with TRBJ2-7; D possibly corresponds to TRBD2 (5 bases). CDR3 length: 16 amino acids. Germline assignment: CDR1 LGHNA and CDR2 YNFKEQ. V was cut by 0 bases and J by 4 bases, with 16 bases left in between.

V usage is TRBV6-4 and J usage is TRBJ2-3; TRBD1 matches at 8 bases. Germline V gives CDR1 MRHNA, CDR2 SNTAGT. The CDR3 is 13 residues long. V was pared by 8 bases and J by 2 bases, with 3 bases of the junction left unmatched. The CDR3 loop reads CASGTGDTDTQYF. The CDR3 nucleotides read TGTGCCAGCGGGACAGGAGACACAGATACGCAGTATTTT.

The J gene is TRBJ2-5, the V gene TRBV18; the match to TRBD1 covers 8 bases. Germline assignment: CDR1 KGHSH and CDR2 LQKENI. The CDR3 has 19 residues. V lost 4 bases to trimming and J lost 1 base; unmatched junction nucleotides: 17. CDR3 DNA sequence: TGTGCCAGCTCACGACTAAGTGGACAGGGCCCCCTTTTCCAAGAGACCCAGTACTTC. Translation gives CASSRLSGQGPLFQETQYF.

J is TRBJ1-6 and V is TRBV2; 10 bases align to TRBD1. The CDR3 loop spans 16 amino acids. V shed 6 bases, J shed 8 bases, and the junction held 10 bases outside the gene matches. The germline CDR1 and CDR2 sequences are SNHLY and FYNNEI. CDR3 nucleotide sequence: TGTGCCAGCAGGGGACCGGGACAGGGGCTGGATTCACCCCTCCACTTT. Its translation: CASRGPGQGLDSPLHF.

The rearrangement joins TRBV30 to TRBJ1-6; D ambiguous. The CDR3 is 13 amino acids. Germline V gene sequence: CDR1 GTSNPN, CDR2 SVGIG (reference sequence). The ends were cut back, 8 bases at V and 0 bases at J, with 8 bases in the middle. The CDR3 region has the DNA TGTGCCCTCGAGAGCTCCTATAATTCACCCCTCCACTTT. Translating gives CALESSYNSPLHF.

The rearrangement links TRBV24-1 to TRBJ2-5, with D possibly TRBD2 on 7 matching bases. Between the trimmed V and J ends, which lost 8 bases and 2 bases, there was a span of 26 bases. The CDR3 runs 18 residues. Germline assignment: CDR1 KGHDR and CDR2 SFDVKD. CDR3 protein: CATTDIQRAGTIQETQYF. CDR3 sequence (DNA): TGTGCCACCACAGATATCCAGAGAGCGGGGACAATACAAGAGACCCAGTACTTC.